The next 16 T cell receptor beta chains were all read from a single sample in a study of blood T cells in healthy people across ages. Using a J-beta primer mix together with a sample-barcoded 5' primer, a second PCR was run for about 6 to 11 cycles. TCRdb re-derived calls from the 5' RACE reads in MiXCR, one entry per CDR3 protein. The data contain approximately 900,000 distinct CDR3 sequences, roughly 52% of them singletons. Sequenced sample: blood. The source is a man aged 25 to 40 in good health.

The sample holds a few counts of this clonotype. The chain has TRBV5-1 and TRBJ1-2; D gene unclear. Germline values: CDR1 SGHRS, CDR2 YFSETQ. The CDR3 has 13 amino acids. Trimming shortened V by 0 bases and J by 2 bases, and 5 bases separated the two germline ends. The CDR3 region has the DNA TGCGCCAGCAGCTTGGCCAGAAACTATGGCTACACCTTC. Protein: CASSLARNYGYTF.

The chain links TRBV5-1 to TRBJ2-3, with TRBD2 identical over 10 bases. V was clipped by 5 bases and J by 4 bases; unmatched bases: 16. Germline CDR1 SGHRS, CDR2 YFSETQ. There are 18 residues in the CDR3. CDR3 in amino acids: CASSSSLTTSGVPDTQYF. The CDR3 DNA sequence: TGCGCCAGCAGTTCCTCCCTGACAACTAGCGGGGTCCCAGATACGCAGTATTTT.

The rearrangement uses TRBV28 and TRBJ2-7; the match to TRBD2 covers 9 bases. V was pared by 6 bases and J by 3 bases, with 9 bases of the junction left unmatched. Germline loops: CDR1 MDHEN, CDR2 SYDVKM. The CDR3 contains 15 residues. CDR3 DNA sequence: TGTGCCAGCAGGACACCGGGACTAGCCCTCTACGAGCAGTACTTC. It translates to CASRTPGLALYEQYF. The variable domain in full, completed from reference TRBV28 and TRBJ2-7, reads DVKVTQSSRYLVKRTGEKVFLECVQDMDHENMFWYRQDPGLGLRLIYFSYDVKMKEKGDIPEGYSVSREKKERFSLILESASTNQTSMYLCASRTPGLALYEQYFGPGTRLTVT.

In this sample, this clonotype turned up a few times. V gene TRBV29-1 combines with J gene TRBJ1-5; possible D gene TRBD1, 5 bases. The CDR3 consists of 15 residues. Trimming took 6 bases from V and 1 from J, leaving 16 bases between them. The germline V gene has CDR1 SQVTM and CDR2 ANQGSEA. The CDR3 sequence is CSVKVGATSNQPQHF. CDR3 DNA: TGCAGCGTAAAGGTAGGGGCCACCAGCAATCAGCCCCAGCATTTT.

This clonotype showed up just a few times. J is TRBJ2-7 and V is TRBV7-2, with a weak D call TRBD2 (6 bases). V was trimmed by 2 bases and J by 5 bases, leaving 16 bases between them. CDR1 SGHTA and CDR2 FQGNSA come from the germline V gene. The CDR3 runs 15 residues. CDR3: CASSLIGNSGDEQYF. The DNA for the CDR3 is TGTGCCAGCAGCTTAATTGGGAATAGCGGAGACGAGCAGTACTTC.

V gene TRBV5-6 combines with J gene TRBJ2-7; 9 bases line up with TRBD1. The V and J ends lost 5 bases and 2 bases, in that order; junction bases with no gene match: 8. The CDR3 is 15 residues long. Per germline, CDR1 SGHDT and CDR2 YYEEEE. CDR3 bases: TGTGCCAGCAGTACCCCGGGACAGGGTACCTACGAGCAGTACTTC. Translation: CASSTPGQGTYEQYF.

This chain links TRBV7-2 with TRBJ2-3; D may be TRBD2 (6 bases). The V gene lost 4 bases and the J gene lost 1 base, with 15 bases spanning the gap. This CDR3 is 16 amino acids long. Per the germline V gene, CDR1 is SGHTA and CDR2 is FQGNSA. The chain's CDR3 is CASSSPGLQRTDTQYF. The DNA for the CDR3 is TGTGCCAGCAGCTCCCCGGGACTTCAACGCACAGATACGCAGTATTTT.

V gene TRBV5-6 combines with J gene TRBJ1-6; D ambiguous. CDR1 is SGHDT, CDR2 YYEEEE, per germline. The CDR3 runs 16 residues. Trimming took 4 bases from V and 7 from J, leaving 18 bases between them. The CDR3 protein is CASSPSAQVDNSPLHF. In nucleotides, the CDR3 is TGTGCCAGCAGCCCCTCGGCCCAGGTTGACAATTCACCCCTCCACTTT.

J is TRBJ2-7 and V is TRBV6-6, with a possible D match to TRBD2 (5 bases). The V end was cut by 3 bases, the J end by 0 bases, with 9 bases between. CDR1 is MNHNY, CDR2 SVGAGI, per germline (reference sequence). The CDR3 extends over 14 amino acids. In DNA form, the CDR3 reads TGTGCCAGCAGTTATCCCGGACTCTCCTACGAGCAGTACTTC. Translated, it gives CASSYPGLSYEQYF.

This sequence joins TRBV7-2 and TRBJ2-1, with D possibly called TRBD1 or TRBD2 (5 bases each). The CDR3 covers 12 residues. Looked up from germline, CDR1 is SGHTA and CDR2 is FQGNSA. The ends were cut back, 6 bases at V and 9 bases at J, with 12 bases in the middle. CDR3 sequence: CASSRAGGEQFF. The CDR3 DNA reads as TGTGCCAGCAGTCGTGCTGGGGGTGAGCAGTTCTTC. The full variable domain, with the rest looked up from reference TRBV7-2 and TRBJ2-1, is GAGVSQSPSNKVTEKGKDVELRCDPISGHTALYWYRQSLGQGLEFLIYFQGNSAPDKSGLPSDRFSAERTGGSVSTLTIQRTQQEDSAVYLCASSRAGGEQFFGPGTRLTVL.

This chain joins TRBV27 and TRBJ1-2; D is uncertain. CDR1 is MNHEY and CDR2 is SMNVEV in the germline V gene (reference sequence). This CDR3 is 16 amino acids long. Trimming took off 5 bases at V and 4 bases at J, with 20 bases between the two ends. CDR3 region: CASSGGLVGTFYGYTF. The CDR3 DNA sequence: TGTGCCAGCAGTGGTGGGCTGGTGGGTACGTTCTATGGCTACACCTTC.

This clonotype was seen only once. One end of the junction varies from germline; a read error may be responsible. CDR3 DNA: TGCGTCAGCAGCTTGGGAGGGGGACCAAACTACGAGCAGTACTTC. It encodes CVSSLGGGPNYEQYF. The chain links TRBV5-1 to TRBJ2-5, with D tentatively TRBD2 (7 bases). The better agreement between TRBJ2-7 and the DNA end casts doubt on the J call. The CDR3 runs 15 residues. CDR1 and CDR2 from the germline V gene are SGHRS and YFSETQ.

The chain combines TRBV20-1 with TRBJ2-3, with D unclear. The germline V and J ends were trimmed by 8 bases and 2 bases, with 14 bases remaining between them. The germline gives CDR1 DFQATT, CDR2 SNEGSKA (reference sequence). This CDR3 region has 13 residues. The CDR3 DNA follows: TGCAGTCTCTACCACCCTCCCACAGATACGCAGTATTTT. This translates into CSLYHPPTDTQYF.

This clonotype was counted between two and nine times. J is TRBJ2-3 and V is TRBV7-9; D gene ambiguous. The CDR3 consists of 13 residues. CDR1 and CDR2 from the germline V gene are SEHNR and FQNEAQ (reference sequence). Trimming stripped 1 base from V and 5 bases from J, with 7 bases between. CDR3 in DNA: TGTGCCAGCAGCTTAGAGGTCGAAGATACGCAGTATTTT. Its protein is CASSLEVEDTQYF.

Remarks on this clonotype: A much larger clonotype is one base distant, so this may be a read error. This chain uses TRBV4-2 with TRBJ2-3; D call uncertain. Germline V gene lookup returns CDR1 LGHNA and CDR2 YNFKEQ. This CDR3 comprises 16 residues. This CDR3 reads CAGSQDRNDHTDTQYF. The CDR3 coding sequence is TGTGCCGGCAGCCAAGATCGGAACGACCACACAGATACGCAGTATTTT.

V is TRBV5-6 and J is TRBJ2-1, with 9 bases aligning to TRBD1. Unmatched junction bases numbered 8, after V lost 1 base and J lost 0 bases. Germline loops: CDR1 SGHDT, CDR2 YYEEEE. This CDR3 spans 18 amino acids. The CDR3 loop reads CASSLTTGGVTSYNEQFF. The CDR3 nucleotides are TGTGCCAGCAGCTTGACGACAGGGGGGGTAACCTCCTACAATGAGCAGTTCTTC.